The clone carrying this TCR beta chain occurred a few times. Its antigen is still unknown. Exclusion of patients followed from uncontrolled infection, other autoimmune disease, pregnancy or lactation. Cells are PBMCs isolated from roughly 9.3 ml of fresh blood. The source material, RNA transcripts, was used to amplify TCR beta CDR3 regions. An initial round of RT-PCR targeting the TCR CDR3 relied on the HTBI primer set. TCRdb called the multiplex PCR reads again in MiXCR, with one record for every CDR3 protein. The sample holds roughly 280,000 distinct CDR3 sequences, approximately 15% seen once. The data belong to a study of T cells in Graves' hyperthyroidism and ophthalmopathy. Across the study: Specimen type is peripheral blood, collected at initial diagnosis prior to any treatment.

Germline loops: CDR1 LGHNA, CDR2 YSLEER. Between the trimmed V and J ends, which lost 0 bases and 3 bases, there was a span of 6 bases. This CDR3 is built from 14 residues. Whole-study results and caveats: Most thyroid-expanded clonotypes above 0.001 were also found in blood.

Sequencing was carried out using blood. The genes are TRBV4-3 and TRBJ2-4; unclear D gene. The clonotype originates from a woman aged 60 to 75 with Graves' ophthalmopathy. This CDR3 is CASSQDGYKNIQYF. In DNA form, the CDR3 reads TGCGCCAGCAGCCAAGATGGGTACAAAAACATTCAGTACTTC.